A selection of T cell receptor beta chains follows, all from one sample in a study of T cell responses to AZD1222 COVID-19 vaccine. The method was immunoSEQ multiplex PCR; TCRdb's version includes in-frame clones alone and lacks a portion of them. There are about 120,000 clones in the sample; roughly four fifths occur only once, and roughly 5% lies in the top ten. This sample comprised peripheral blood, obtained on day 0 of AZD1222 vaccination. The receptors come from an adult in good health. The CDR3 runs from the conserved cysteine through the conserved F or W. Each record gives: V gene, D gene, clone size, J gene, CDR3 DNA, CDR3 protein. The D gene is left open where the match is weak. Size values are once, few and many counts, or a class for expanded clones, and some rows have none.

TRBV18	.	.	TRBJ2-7	TGTGCCAGCTCACCAGATCGGACGGGCCCCTACGAGCAGTACTTC	CASSPDRTGPYEQYF
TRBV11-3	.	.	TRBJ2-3	TGTGCCAGCAGCTACGCCCCTGGTACAGATACGCAGTATTTT	CASSYAPGTDTQYF
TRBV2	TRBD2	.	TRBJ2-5	TGTGCCAGCGGGAGGCGGCGCGGGAGGGCAGGAGAGACCCAGTACTTC	CASGRRRGRAGETQYF
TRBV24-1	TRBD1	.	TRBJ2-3	TGTGCCACCAGTGACCACGGGACAGGGGGCACAGATACGCAGTATTTT	CATSDHGTGGTDTQYF
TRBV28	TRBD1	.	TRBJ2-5	TGTGCCAGCAGCAAACTCGGGACAGGGAAAGAGACCCAGTACTTC	CASSKLGTGKETQYF
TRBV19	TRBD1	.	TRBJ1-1	TGTGCCAGCCGAAGGACAGGGGCTCGGAACACTGAAGCTTTCTTT	CASRRTGARNTEAFF
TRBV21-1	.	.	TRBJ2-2	TGTGCCAGCAGCGGGGCAGGGGCTGTGGACACCGGGGAGCTGTTTTTT	CASSGAGAVDTGELFF
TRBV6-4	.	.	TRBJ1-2	TGTGCCAGCAGTGAAGGAGTAGGCAAACTCTATGGCTACACCTTC	CASSEGVGKLYGYTF
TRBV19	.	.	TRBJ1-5	TGTGCCAGTAGTATTGCCGGGGATCGAAGCAATCAGCCCCAGCATTTT	CASSIAGDRSNQPQHF
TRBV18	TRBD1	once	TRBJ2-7	TGTGCCAGCTCACTCGACAGGGACGGCGAGCAGTACTTC	CASSLDRDGEQYF
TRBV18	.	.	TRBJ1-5	TGTGCCAGCTCACCAGGACAGCTCAATCAGCCCCAGCATTTT	CASSPGQLNQPQHF
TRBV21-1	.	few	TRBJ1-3	TGTGCCAGCAATGATCAGGGGCTAGCTGGAAACACCATATATTTT	CASNDQGLAGNTIYF
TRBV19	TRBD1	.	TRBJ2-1	TGTGCCAGTACCGCCGGGACAGGAAACAATGAGCAGTTCTTC	CASTAGTGNNEQFF
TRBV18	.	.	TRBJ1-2	TGTGCCAGCTCACCACGGGAGATCTATGGCTACACCTTC	CASSPREIYGYTF
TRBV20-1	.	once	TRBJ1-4	TGCAGTGCTCTCGGACATCGGGAACTGTTTTTT	CSALGHRELFF